Each of the 16 T cell receptor beta chains below was sequenced from the same sample in a study of T cell responses to AZD1222 COVID-19 vaccine. Sequenced by immunoSEQ multiplex PCR; TCRdb stores in-frame clones only, minus some. The data show 85,000 to 100,000 clones, about 86% seen once. The sequencing here drew on peripheral blood, taken on day 0 of AZD1222 vaccination. The receptors here all came from an adult in good health.

The chain combines TRBV6-5 with TRBJ1-1; D remains ambiguous. The CDR3 sequence is 13 residues long. V was cut by 0 bases and J by 5 bases, with 7 bases left in between. Germline V gene data show CDR1 as MNHEY and CDR2 as SVGAGI. The CDR3 protein is CASSYSIGTEAFF. The CDR3 coding sequence is TGTGCCAGCAGTTACTCGATAGGGACTGAAGCTTTCTTT.

The V and J genes are TRBV3-1 (or the pseudogene TRBV3-2) and TRBJ2-5; perhaps TRBD2 as D (6 bases). Germline V gene data show CDR1 as LGHDT and CDR2 as YNNKEL (reference sequence). V was clipped by 0 bases and J by 3 bases, with 17 bases between them. This CDR3 has 17 amino acids. The CDR3 spells CASSQDSGGWAEETQYF. Here the CDR3 DNA reads TGTGCCAGCAGCCAAGATTCCGGGGGTTGGGCAGAAGAGACCCAGTACTTC.

The V and J genes are TRBV3-1 (or the pseudogene TRBV3-2) and TRBJ2-1, with D maybe TRBD2 (6 bases). The CDR3 loop spans 13 amino acids. Germline assignment: CDR1 LGHDT and CDR2 YNNKEL (reference sequence). Trimming shortened V by 2 bases and J by 9 bases, and 11 bases separated the two germline ends. CDR3 nucleotide sequence: TGTGCCAGCAGCCAAAGCCGGGGGAGTGAGCAGTTCTTC. This sequence encodes CASSQSRGSEQFF.

CDR3 DNA: TGTGCCAGCAGCCCCGTTGGACATCTGAACACTGAAGCTTTCTTT. Translating it yields CASSPVGHLNTEAFF. V and J are TRBV5-8 and TRBJ1-1; D perhaps matches TRBD1 (5 bases). The CDR3 has 15 residues. CDR1 SGHTS and CDR2 YDEGEE come from the germline V gene. The ends were cut back, 4 bases at V and 0 bases at J, with 13 bases in the middle.

The chain recombines TRBV9 with TRBJ2-3; D remains ambiguous. CDR3 length equals 15 residues. V was shortened by 0 bases and J by 2 bases, with 10 bases between the two germline ends. Germline assignment: CDR1 SGDLS and CDR2 YYNGEE. The CDR3 DNA reads as TGTGCCAGCAGCGTAGGTGGGGTTTCCACAGATACGCAGTATTTT. Its protein is CASSVGGVSTDTQYF.

This clone was counted a few times. The V gene is TRBV5-3, the J gene TRBJ2-7; D unresolved. TRBV5-3 is recorded as an ORF, its role being uncertain. The V end lost 0 bases, the J end lost 4 bases, and 5 bases lay between the germline ends. CDR3 length: 12 residues. The CDR3 coding sequence is TGTGCCAGAAGCTTGGGAGCGTACGAGCAGTACTTC. Its translation is CARSLGAYEQYF.

The rearrangement joins TRBV14 to TRBJ1-4; D is unresolved. Trimming took 4 bases from V and 7 from J, leaving 16 bases between them. This CDR3 is 15 amino acids long. Germline lookup yields CDR1 SGHDN and CDR2 FVKESK. The CDR3 spells CASSRDLTSGEKLFF. CDR3 in DNA: TGTGCCAGCAGCCGTGACCTCACATCTGGTGAAAAACTGTTTTTT.

V and J are TRBV29-1 and TRBJ2-1, with TRBD2 as a possible D gene (5 bases). Trimming took off 2 bases at V and 9 bases at J, with 14 bases between the two ends. CDR1 is SQVTM and CDR2 is ANQGSEA in the germline V gene. This CDR3 has 13 residues. The CDR3 spells CSVEILPRGEQFF. The CDR3 DNA is TGCAGCGTTGAAATACTCCCCCGGGGTGAGCAGTTCTTC.

The chain has TRBV27 and TRBJ2-2; no reliable D call. The germline gives CDR1 MNHEY, CDR2 SMNVEV (reference sequence). The CDR3 length is 17 residues. V lost 2 bases, J lost 1 base, and 14 bases lay in between. For the CDR3, the DNA is TGTGCCAGCAGTTTAAATTCCAACCGATTGAACACCGGGGAGCTGTTTTTT. Its translation: CASSLNSNRLNTGELFF.

The V and J genes are TRBV27 and TRBJ2-6; D is perhaps TRBD2 (5 bases). In germline, CDR1 is MNHEY, CDR2 SMNVEV (reference sequence). Trimming shortened V by 4 bases and J by 2 bases, and 6 bases separated the two germline ends. The CDR3 has 14 amino acids. CDR3 protein: CASSWGAGANVLTF. DNA of the CDR3: TGTGCCAGCAGTTGGGGAGCTGGGGCCAACGTCCTGACTTTC.

The chain couples TRBV19 to TRBJ1-2, with D perhaps matching TRBD1 (5 bases). The germline V and J ends were trimmed by 6 bases and 4 bases, with 18 bases remaining between them. CDR1 and CDR2 (germline): LNHDA, SQIVND (reference sequence). CDR3 size: 15 residues. The CDR3 loop reads CASRLLGEALYGYTF. CDR3 nucleotides: TGTGCCAGTAGGCTTTTAGGGGAGGCACTCTATGGCTACACCTTC.

The rearrangement links TRBV10-1 to TRBJ2-3, with D unclear. The CDR3 runs 17 residues. V was clipped by 3 bases and J by 3 bases, with 19 bases between them. Germline assignment: CDR1 WNHNN and CDR2 SYGVQD (reference sequence). The CDR3 DNA sequence: TGCGCCAGCAGTGACCATCTCCGTCAGAAGGGTACAGATACGCAGTATTTT. It translates to CASSDHLRQKGTDTQYF.

The chain carries TRBV24-1 and TRBJ1-5; D is uncertain. Trimming stripped 4 bases from V and 5 bases from J, with 8 bases between. This CDR3 is built from 13 residues. Germline V gene sequence: CDR1 KGHDR, CDR2 SFDVKD. CDR3 residues: CATSEGIDQPQHF. The CDR3 coding sequence is TGTGCCACCAGTGAAGGGATAGATCAGCCCCAGCATTTT.

The CDR3 DNA follows: TGTGCCAGCCTACGGGACTTAACCTACGAGCAGTACTTC. Its translation: CASLRDLTYEQYF. This sequence joins TRBV10-3 and TRBJ2-7; D is perhaps TRBD2 (6 bases). V shed 10 bases and J shed 2 bases, with 15 bases lying between them. This CDR3 has 13 residues. Germline CDR1 ENHRY, CDR2 SYGVKD.

J is TRBJ1-5 and V is TRBV7-2; D uncertain. Germline CDR1 and CDR2: SGHTA and FQGNSA. There are 13 residues in the CDR3. V shed 5 bases and J shed 3 bases, with 8 bases lying between them. The DNA of the CDR3 is TGTGCCAGCAGCGTACGATCCAATCAGCCCCAGCATTTT. Translation gives CASSVRSNQPQHF.

The chain recombines TRBV5-8 with TRBJ1-5, with TRBD1 matching over 9 bases. After removal of 5 bases from V and 0 bases from J, the junction contained 6 bases not matched to a gene. Germline V lookup: CDR1 SGHTS, CDR2 YDEGEE. The CDR3 is 16 residues long. The CDR3 spells CASRQDRGYSNQPQHF. CDR3 nucleotides: TGTGCCAGCAGGCAGGACAGGGGCTATAGCAATCAGCCCCAGCATTTT. Supplemented by reference TRBV5-8 and TRBJ1-5, the full variable domain reads EAGVTQSPTHLIKTRGQQATLRCSPISGHTSVYWYQQALGLGLQFLLWYDEGEERNRGNFPPRFSGRQFPNYSSELNVNALELEDSALYLCASRQDRGYSNQPQHFGDGTRLSIL.